Listed here are 26 T cell receptor beta chains from one sample, sequenced in a study of Graves' ophthalmopathy and Graves' hyperthyroidism. Amplification targeted the TCR beta CDR3 regions, with RNA transcripts as the source material. The first round was an RT-PCR with HTBI primers, and the second round was a multiplex PCR. TCRdb itself ran the multiplex PCR reads through MiXCR, one entry per CDR3 protein. The repertoire includes more than 550,000 distinct CDR3 sequences, roughly two fifths of them detected once, and under 3.5% sits in the top ten. The sample taken for sequencing was peripheral blood. The receptor source for this set is an adult man with Graves' ophthalmopathy.

As for this clonotype: The junction shows a germline mismatch at one end, possibly a read error. V usage is TRBV12-3 or TRBV12-4 and J usage is TRBJ2-5; D uncertain. This CDR3 contains 9 residues. The CDR3: CASSKYHQF. The CDR3 bases are TGTGCCAGCAGCAAGTACCACCAATTC.

This clonotype was seen many times. The genes are TRBV9 and TRBJ1-2, with 7 bases lining up with TRBD1. The germline CDR1 and CDR2 sequences are SGDLS and YYNGEE. V lost 0 bases and J lost 5; bases outside the gene matches: 4. The CDR3 is 14 amino acids. CDR3 DNA: TGTGCCAGCAGCGTAGCTCAGGGGGAGTATGGCTACACCTTC. Residues: CASSVAQGEYGYTF.

The chain links TRBV6-1 to TRBJ1-1, with unresolved D. The germline V gene has CDR1 MNHNS and CDR2 SASEGT. Trimming left V 4 bases short and J 1 base short, with 19 bases between. This CDR3 region has 17 residues. CDR3 sequence: CASSVLGRGRRNTEAFF. CDR3 coding DNA: TGTGCCAGCAGTGTTTTGGGGAGAGGGCGGCGGAACACTGAAGCTTTCTTT.

This clonotype occurred many times. V gene TRBV29-1 combines with J gene TRBJ1-1, with 7 bases identical to TRBD1. Germline V gene lookup returns CDR1 SQVTM and CDR2 ANQGSEA. The CDR3 contains 11 residues. V was pared by 6 bases and J by 5 bases, with 3 bases of the junction left unmatched. CDR3 protein: CSVSGGTEAFF. The DNA of the CDR3 is TGCAGCGTCTCAGGGGGGACTGAAGCTTTCTTT.

The chain joins TRBV7-9 to TRBJ1-3; D ambiguous. This CDR3 region has 15 residues. The V and J ends lost 6 bases and 0 bases respectively, with 12 bases between them. Germline V lookup: CDR1 SEHNR, CDR2 FQNEAQ (reference sequence). CDR3 protein: CASSLSGSSGNTIYF. The CDR3 DNA sequence: TGTGCCAGCAGTTTGTCGGGGAGCTCTGGAAACACCATATATTTT.

This clonotype was seen a handful of times. This chain joins TRBV12-3 or TRBV12-4 and TRBJ1-3, with D maybe TRBD1 (5 bases). This CDR3 has 17 residues. The ends were cut back, 6 bases at V and 0 bases at J, with 18 bases in the middle. CDR3 DNA sequence: TGTGCCAGCAGCAGAAGACAGCTTATCGACTCTGGAAACACCATATATTTT. Encoded protein: CASSRRQLIDSGNTIYF.

The table lists this clonotype with a few counts. The junction departs from the called germline gene at one end, perhaps through a read error. CDR3 sequence reads: CASSPSPLLDGETQYF. CDR3 DNA sequence: TGCGCCAGCAGCCCAAGCCCCCTACTAGATGGGGAGACCCAGTACTTC. V is TRBV7-8 and J is TRBJ2-5; possible D gene TRBD2, 5 bases. This CDR3 region has 16 residues. Looked up from germline, CDR1 is SGHVS and CDR2 is FQNEAQ.

This clonotype appeared many times. The gene calls are TRBV7-9 and TRBJ2-7, with D unresolved. Between the trimmed V and J ends, which lost 2 bases and 3 bases, there was a span of 8 bases. The CDR3 has 13 residues. Germline V gene lookup returns CDR1 SEHNR and CDR2 FQNEAQ (reference sequence). This CDR3 reads CASSLPLGYEQYF. CDR3 sequence (DNA): TGTGCCAGCAGCTTACCCCTGGGCTACGAGCAGTACTTC. Using reference TRBV7-9 and TRBJ2-7 for the parts outside the CDR3, the full variable domain is DTGVSQNPRHKITKRGQNVTFRCDPISEHNRLYWYRQTLGQGPEFLTYFQNEAQLEKSRLLSDRFSAERPKGSFSTLEIQRTEQGDSAMYLCASSLPLGYEQYFGPGTRLTVT.

The chain is built from TRBV19 and TRBJ1-1; D call uncertain. The germline CDR1 and CDR2 sequences are LNHDA and SQIVND (reference sequence). V lost 10 bases and J lost 2, with 14 bases in between. CDR3 size: 13 residues. CDR3 loop: CATKGSGNTEAFF. The DNA for the CDR3 is TGTGCCACCAAGGGCTCTGGAAACACTGAAGCTTTCTTT.

This clonotype was detected ten times or more. The chain combines TRBV7-9 with TRBJ1-2; 9 bases fit TRBD1. CDR1 and CDR2 (germline): SEHNR, FQNEAQ (reference sequence). V shed 5 bases, J shed 4 bases, and the junction held 11 bases outside the gene matches. The CDR3 covers 16 residues. This chain's CDR3 is CASSLVTGGDPYGYTF. The CDR3 DNA is TGTGCCAGCAGCCTTGTTACAGGGGGCGACCCCTATGGCTACACCTTC.

This clonotype was counted at least ten times. The chain combines TRBV7-2 with TRBJ1-2; TRBD1 agrees at 7 bases. Trimming removed 6 bases from V and 1 base from J; junction bases left unmatched: 8. Germline loops: CDR1 SGHTA, CDR2 FQGNSA. This CDR3 contains 15 residues. The CDR3 loop is CASSLTGPFNYGYTF. For the CDR3, the DNA is TGTGCCAGCAGTTTGACAGGGCCGTTTAACTATGGCTACACCTTC.

This clonotype has a count of ten or more. The rearrangement joins TRBV24-1 to TRBJ2-7, with 8 positions matching TRBD1. The CDR3 spans 15 residues. CDR1 is KGHDR, CDR2 SFDVKD, per germline. The junction had 8 bases not matched to a gene; V was cut back by 2 bases and J by 6 bases. The chain's CDR3 is CATSDSGQGASEQYF. Here the CDR3 DNA reads TGTGCCACCAGTGATTCTGGTCAGGGGGCTAGCGAGCAGTACTTC.

In its sample, this clonotype was seen a few times. This chain joins TRBV6-5 and TRBJ2-5; TRBD2 agrees at 8 bases. The CDR3 is 16 amino acids. Per the germline V gene, CDR1 is MNHEY and CDR2 is SVGAGI. With 0 bases clipped from V and 5 bases from J, the junction kept 8 bases outside the gene matches. The CDR3 spells CASSYSGGGPGETQYF. In nucleotides, the CDR3 is TGTGCCAGCAGTTACTCGGGCGGGGGGCCAGGGGAGACCCAGTACTTC.

Ten or more counts support this clonotype. This rearrangement joins TRBV25-1 to TRBJ1-5; D is possibly TRBD1 (5 bases). CDR1 and CDR2 (germline): MGHDK, SYGVNS. V gave up 1 base and J gave up 7 bases, with 11 bases separating them. There are 14 residues in the CDR3. The DNA for the CDR3 is TGTGCCAGCAGTGAATTCGGGGGGGAACAGCCCCAGCATTTT. Protein sequence: CASSEFGGEQPQHF.

This chain uses TRBV10-3 with TRBJ1-1; 7 nucleotides agree with TRBD1. The CDR3 contains 16 residues. Germline lookup yields CDR1 ENHRY and CDR2 SYGVKD. With V trimmed by 8 bases and J by 1 base, 13 bases remained unmatched. The CDR3 bases are TGTGCCATCCGGGAGGCAGGGGGGGAAGGGAACACTGAAGCTTTCTTT. Translated, it gives CAIREAGGEGNTEAFF.

The gene calls are TRBV19 and TRBJ1-4, with 7 bases fitting TRBD1. V dropped 4 bases and J dropped 4; count of bases not matched to a gene: 3. The germline V gene has CDR1 LNHDA and CDR2 SQIVND (reference sequence). The CDR3 has 14 residues. The CDR3 here is CASSTGQFNEKLFF. The CDR3 bases are TGTGCCAGTAGTACGGGACAGTTTAATGAAAAACTGTTTTTT.

This clonotype was seen a handful of times. The J gene is TRBJ2-7, the V gene TRBV27; 12 bases agree with TRBD2. The J segment lost 6 bases and the V segment lost 8 bases, leaving 8 bases of the junction unmatched. The germline gives CDR1 MNHEY, CDR2 SMNVEV (reference sequence). CDR3 length: 14 amino acids. The CDR3 loop reads CASSRLAGVREQYF. Here the CDR3 DNA reads TGTGCCAGCTCTCGACTAGCGGGAGTACGCGAGCAGTACTTC.

This clonotype has a handful of counts. The chain joins TRBV6-4 to TRBJ1-3; no definite D call. V lost 6 bases, J lost 3 bases, and 12 bases lay in between. Per germline, CDR1 MRHNA and CDR2 SNTAGT. This CDR3 comprises 14 residues. The CDR3 sequence: CASSPTWDGNTIYF. CDR3 sequence (DNA): TGTGCCAGCAGCCCCACTTGGGATGGAAACACCATATATTTT.

Concerning this clonotype itself: Given a much more abundant clone one base away, this may be a read error. The J gene is TRBJ1-1, the V gene TRBV10-3; D gene unclear. This CDR3 is 12 amino acids long. CDR1 ENHRY and CDR2 SYGVKD come from the germline V gene. The V end was cut by 5 bases, the J end by 7 bases, with 11 bases between. CDR3 DNA: TGTGCCATCAGTTCCGGCCCGAGTGAAGCTTTCTTT. Protein sequence: CAISSGPSEAFF.

The chain combines TRBV14 with TRBJ2-3, with D possibly matching TRBD1 (6 bases). The V and J ends lost 5 bases and 0 bases respectively, with 12 bases between them. This CDR3 region has 15 residues. Germline values: CDR1 SGHDN, CDR2 FVKESK. CDR3 loop: CASSVEQGSTDTQYF. CDR3 in DNA: TGTGCCAGCAGCGTAGAGCAGGGGAGCACAGATACGCAGTATTTT. Full variable domain (outside the CDR3, taken from reference TRBV14 and TRBJ2-3): EAGVTQFPSHSVIEKGQTVTLRCDPISGHDNLYWYRRVMGKEIKFLLHFVKESKQDESGMPNNRFLAERTGGTYSTLKVQPAELEDSGVYFCASSVEQGSTDTQYFGPGTRLTVL.

J is TRBJ1-4 and V is TRBV10-3; 9 positions agree with TRBD1. The V gene's germline CDR1 is ENHRY and CDR2 SYGVKD. The V segment lost 6 bases and the J segment 6 bases; nucleotides outside the gene matches: 2. The CDR3 covers 13 residues. The CDR3 bases are TGTGCCATCAGCGGGACAGGGCATGAAAAACTGTTTTTT. It encodes CAISGTGHEKLFF.

This clonotype was seen repeatedly, ten times or more. The chain combines TRBV25-1 with TRBJ2-3; D perhaps matches TRBD2 (6 bases). Germline V gene data show CDR1 as MGHDK and CDR2 as SYGVNS. Deletions cut 5 bases from V and 1 base from J, with 10 bases between. CDR3 length: 14 amino acids. The CDR3 nucleotides are TGTGCCAGCAGTCAGGGAGGTGGCACAGATACGCAGTATTTT. It yields the protein CASSQGGGTDTQYF.

The chain combines TRBV12-3 or TRBV12-4 with TRBJ1-2, with D possibly being TRBD1 (5 bases). The CDR3 runs 15 residues. Trimming took off 3 bases at V and 6 bases at J, with 17 bases between the two ends. CDR3 protein: CASSFYFPQGHGYTF. The CDR3 DNA sequence: TGTGCCAGCAGTTTTTACTTTCCCCAGGGTCATGGCTACACCTTC.

In regard to this clonotype: A read error is possible here, since a much larger clone lies one base away. The rearrangement links TRBV12-3 or TRBV12-4 to TRBJ2-7; TRBD1 agrees at 11 bases. This CDR3 spans 14 amino acids. The CDR3 DNA sequence: TGTGTCAGCAGTTTCGGACAGGGGGCGGAGGAGCAGTACTTC. It translates to CVSSFGQGAEEQYF.

Ten or more counts support this clonotype. This chain uses TRBV16 with TRBJ1-2; possible D gene TRBD1, 5 bases. CDR3 length equals 15 residues. V was shortened by 2 bases and J by 4 bases, with 14 bases between the two germline ends. From germline, CDR1 is KGHSY and CDR2 FQNENV. CDR3 region: CASSQGRGSSYGYTF. Here the CDR3 DNA reads TGTGCCAGCAGCCAAGGGCGGGGGAGCTCCTATGGCTACACCTTC.

The chain recombines TRBV2 with TRBJ2-5; TRBD1 is a possible D gene (5 bases). CDR3 length: 13 residues. V lost 5 bases and J lost 3, with 10 bases in between. Germline CDR1 reads SNHLY; CDR2 reads FYNNEI. CDR3 sequence reads: CASSRLREETQYF. CDR3 in DNA: TGTGCCAGCAGTCGCCTCAGGGAAGAGACCCAGTACTTC.